The subject of this entry is one T cell receptor (beta chain). Its antigen remains unknown. A much larger clonotype is one base distant, so this may be a read error. The CDR3 ends on some other residue instead of the conserved phenylalanine or tryptophan, so this is likely a read error. Every TCR beta cDNA library bore unique molecular identifiers. TCRdb re-derived calls from the PCR reads in MiXCR, one entry per CDR3 protein. The data contain more than 500,000 distinct CDR3 sequences, around a third of them singletons. Germline V gives CDR1 ENHRY, CDR2 SYGVKD. The length of the CDR3 is 13 residues. The V and J ends lost 2 bases and 2 bases respectively, with 6 bases between them. This specimen belongs to a study of post-analysis software for immune sequencing data. Across the study: Multiple sclerosis in the patients followed relapsing-remitting, secondary progressive and progressive-relapsing courses. Findings of the study overall: Strong co-clustering by F measure linked samples that shared a preparation batch. Patients showed TRBV5-6, TRBV5-1 and TRBV20-1 among five TRBV segments more frequent than in controls.

The sequencing sample was made of blood. V and J are TRBV10-3 and TRBJ1-2; D not certain. The TCR comes from a girl aged 2-17 years with multiple sclerosis. For the CDR3, the DNA is TGTGCCATCAGTGAGGTGCAGAACTATGGCTACACCTGC. This gives the protein CAISEVQNYGYTC.